This TCR beta chain was sequenced for a study of Ad26.COV2.S vaccination and SARS-CoV-2 variants. About the study: Donor participated within the Ad26.COV2.S arm of the COV1001 trial.

Worth noting for this clone: Its antigen remains unknown.

Using immunoSEQ multiplex PCR, the repertoire was profiled, and TCRdb retains in-frame clones only, with some absent. This sample has 510,000 or so clones, with around nine tenths found just once. Treatment meaning: roughly 19 received Ad26.COV2.S at low or high dose, single or two shots; about 5 received placebo; per-sample allocation not given. Repertoires come from day 63 after the first vaccine or placebo injection. An adult aged 18-55 years in Boston served as the donor. An Ad26 vector expressing Wuhan-strain SARS-CoV-2 spike constituted the vaccine. Study results and limitations: The TCR-based breadth and depth measures might underestimate overall T cell responses.

The CDR3 sequence is 15 residues long. CDR1 is SGHDT and CDR2 is YYEEEE in the germline V gene. The germline V and J ends were trimmed by 5 bases and 2 bases, with 17 bases remaining between them. The starting material was peripheral blood, obtained in a trial of Ad26.COV2.S vaccine versus placebo. This chain joins TRBV5-6 and TRBJ2-7; tentatively, D is TRBD1 or TRBD2 (6 bases each). The clonotype comes from a person between 18 and 60 years old who received the Ad26.COV2.S COVID-19 vaccine or a placebo. CDR3 sequence: CASSPGAGGTYEQYF. DNA for the CDR3: TGTGCCAGCAGTCCGGGGGCGGGCGGGACCTACGAGCAGTACTTC.